These T cell receptor beta chains were read from a single sample in a study of T-cell reconstitution after alpha-beta-depleted transplantation in children. MiXCR, applied by TCRdb to the PCR reads, yields one record per CDR3 protein. The sample includes about 400,000 distinct CDR3 sequences, less than 15% seen only once; the top ten take roughly 4.3%. The sequences come from PBMCs, collected from the stem cell graft. These receptors were collected from a human donor who donated a stem cell graft to a child with Fanconi anemia. Both conserved end residues are part of each CDR3. Each record gives: J gene, D gene, clone size, V gene, CDR3 DNA, CDR3 protein. A D gene is named only where the DNA matches it firmly. Where a row states a size, it is once, few, many or the class of an expanded clone; other rows omit it.

TRBJ1-1	-	few	TRBV25-1	TGTGCCAGCAGTGCCCCCCCCGGGGTGAACACTGAAGCTTTCTTT	CASSAPPGVNTEAFF
TRBJ2-1	-	many	TRBV4-3	TGCGCCAGCAGCCATCTATGGGGCTACAATGAGCAGTTCTTC	CASSHLWGYNEQFF
TRBJ2-1	TRBD2	many	TRBV5-1	TGCGCCAGCAGCCCTCTAGCGGGGACTTACAATGAGCAGTTCTTC	CASSPLAGTYNEQFF
TRBJ1-1	-	-	TRBV7-9	TGTGCCAGCAGCCAACTGCTAGATGGGACAAGGGCTTTCTTT	CASSQLLDGTRAFF
TRBJ1-5	-	-	TRBV28	TGTGCCAGCAGTTTGCGGGGGGGACTCGGAGTAGTGGATCAGCCCCAGCATTTT	CASSLRGGLGVVDQPQHF
TRBJ1-2	-	few	TRBV7-2	TGTGCCAGCAGCCTCCCCCGGACCAGGGTCTATGGCTACACCTTC	CASSLPRTRVYGYTF
TRBJ2-5	TRBD2	-	TRBV12-3/TRBV12-4	TGTGCCAGCAGTTCTCGGACTAGCGGGGGAGAGACCCAGTACTTC	CASSSRTSGGETQYF
TRBJ2-3	-	many	TRBV10-3	TGTGCCATCAGTGAGTCGGGCGGCACAGATACGCAGTATTTT	CAISESGGTDTQYF
TRBJ2-3	TRBD1	few	TRBV10-3	TGTGCCATCAGTGAGAAGGGGGCTAATCGGGATACGCAGTATTTT	CAISEKGANRDTQYF
TRBJ2-1	TRBD2	few	TRBV11-2	TGTGCCAGCAGCTTAGTGGGGACTAGCGGGGGCACTCCCTACAATGAGCAGTTCTTC	CASSLVGTSGGTPYNEQFF
TRBJ2-2	-	-	TRBV14	TGTGCCAGCAGACGGGGTCTCACCGGGGAGCTGTTTTTT	CASRRGLTGELFF
TRBJ2-3	-	-	TRBV7-9	TGTGCCAGCAGCTCCCGACTCCAGACTAGCACAGATACGCAGTATTTT	CASSSRLQTSTDTQYF
TRBJ2-4	-	many	TRBV28	TGTGCCAGCAGTATCCACCGTGGGGACCCCAACATTCAGTACTTC	CASSIHRGDPNIQYF
TRBJ2-1	TRBD2	many	TRBV7-2	TGTGCCAGCAGCTTACCTAGCGGGGGGGAGGATGAGCAGTTCTTC	CASSLPSGGEDEQFF
TRBJ2-1	-	many	TRBV12-3/TRBV12-4	TGTGCCAGCTTCGGGCGAAACTCCTACAATGAGCAGTTCTTC	CASFGRNSYNEQFF
TRBJ2-7	TRBD1	many	TRBV12-3/TRBV12-4	TGTGCCAGCAGTTTTCGACAGGGGAGTTACGAGCAGTACTTC	CASSFRQGSYEQYF